Each of the 28 T cell receptor beta chains below was sequenced from the same sample in a study of T cells in Graves' hyperthyroidism and ophthalmopathy. Amplification of TCR beta CDR3 regions was performed using RNA transcripts as template. An initial round of RT-PCR targeting the TCR CDR3 relied on the HTBI primer set. In TCRdb, the multiplex PCR reads were re-called with MiXCR into one record per CDR3 protein. This table has hundreds of thousands of distinct CDR3 sequences, roughly a sixth appearing once. Sample: blood. The source is a woman aged 40 to 55 with Graves' ophthalmopathy.

A remark on this clonotype: A junction boundary mismatches the germline segment, possibly from a read error. This chain joins TRBV20-1 and TRBJ2-5; TRBD1 agrees at 11 bases. The CDR3 contains 16 residues. Per the germline V gene, CDR1 is DFQATT and CDR2 is SNEGSKA (reference sequence). The CDR3 here is CSASGDRGYGQEAQYF. The CDR3 coding sequence is TGCAGTGCTAGCGGGGACAGGGGGTACGGGCAAGAGGCCCAGTACTTC.

The V call is TRBV4-1, the J call TRBJ1-2, with a tentative D call TRBD1 (5 bases). Per the germline V gene, CDR1 is MGHRA and CDR2 is YSYEKL. Trimming left V 1 base short and J 8 bases short, with 11 bases between. The CDR3 contains 13 residues. CDR3 protein: CASSQVPGKGYTF. The CDR3 region has the DNA TGCGCCAGCAGCCAAGTACCAGGGAAGGGCTACACCTTC.

This clonotype was seen a handful of times. V and J are TRBV5-1 and TRBJ1-6, with no clear D. This CDR3 spans 14 amino acids. Germline lookup yields CDR1 SGHRS and CDR2 YFSETQ. V gave up 0 bases and J gave up 7 bases, with 8 bases separating them. The CDR3 DNA is TGCGCCAGCAGCTTGGTCGGATCAAATTCACCCCTCCACTTT. Amino acid sequence: CASSLVGSNSPLHF.

This chain joins TRBV19 and TRBJ2-5, with 10 bases that match TRBD2. The V gene end was trimmed by 5 bases and the J gene end by 2 bases; junction bases not matched to a gene: 11. The CDR3 spans 17 residues. Per germline, CDR1 LNHDA and CDR2 SQIVND (reference sequence). The CDR3 DNA is TGTGCCAGTAGTGAAGGGGTGACTAGCGGGTTTCAAGAGACCCAGTACTTC. It specifies CASSEGVTSGFQETQYF. The full variable domain, completed using reference TRBV19 and TRBJ2-5, is DGGITQSPKYLFRKEGQNVTLSCEQNLNHDAMYWYRQDPGQGLRLIYYSQIVNDFQKGDIAEGYSVSREKKESFPLTVTSAQKNPTAFYLCASSEGVTSGFQETQYFGPGTRLLVL.

The V call is TRBV12-3 or TRBV12-4, the J call TRBJ2-1, with 9 nucleotides matching TRBD2. The CDR3 spans 18 residues. V lost 1 base to trimming and J lost 5 bases; unmatched junction nucleotides: 12. The CDR3 nucleotides read TGTGCCAGCAGTTTAGGAGGCCCCAGGGGCGGGGGGGACAATGAGCAGTTCTTC. It encodes CASSLGGPRGGGDNEQFF.

This clonotype was counted only a few times. The chain has TRBV29-1 and TRBJ1-1; possible D gene TRBD1, 5 bases. The CDR3 has 11 amino acids. Per germline, CDR1 SQVTM and CDR2 ANQGSEA. Trimming took 6 bases from V and 6 from J, leaving 11 bases between them. As DNA, the CDR3 is TGCAGCGTGGCGGGGGGTCCTGAAGCTTTCTTT. Protein: CSVAGGPEAFF.

The V gene is TRBV5-1, the J gene TRBJ2-1; maybe TRBD2 (6 bases). CDR1 SGHRS and CDR2 YFSETQ come from the germline V gene. Trimming left V 2 bases short and J 5 bases short, with 14 bases between. There are 15 residues in the CDR3. The CDR3: CASSFGGNPHNEQFF. CDR3 coding DNA: TGCGCCAGCAGCTTTGGCGGGAACCCCCACAATGAGCAGTTCTTC.

This clonotype showed up many times. The CDR3 region is CSASGTTAPAGELFF. The CDR3 nucleotides read TGCAGTGCTAGTGGGACGACCGCACCGGCCGGGGAGCTGTTTTTT. The chain has TRBV20-1 and TRBJ2-2; TRBD1 or TRBD2 may be the D gene (5 bases each). CDR1 is DFQATT, CDR2 SNEGSKA, per germline (reference sequence). The CDR3 is 15 amino acids. V shed 3 bases and J shed 6 bases, with 17 bases lying between them.

The table lists this clonotype with a few counts. The chain links TRBV24-1 to TRBJ2-5, with 8 bases identical to TRBD1. This CDR3 has 16 amino acids. Germline V CDR1 and CDR2: KGHDR, SFDVKD. Trimming at V came to 1 base and at J to 5 bases, leaving 8 bases not matched to a gene. The DNA for the CDR3 is TGTGCCACCAGTGATTTTGCCCAGGGGGCAGTGGAGACCCAGTACTTC. As protein: CATSDFAQGAVETQYF.

There are many counts of this clonotype. V gene TRBV20-1 combines with J gene TRBJ2-1; 7 nucleotides align to TRBD2. Trimming took 3 bases from V and 5 from J; bases not matched to a gene: 16. The CDR3 is 17 amino acids. The V gene's germline CDR1 is DFQATT and CDR2 SNEGSKA (reference sequence). Here the CDR3 reads CSARGLVDGLGDNEQFF. In DNA form, the CDR3 reads TGCAGTGCTAGGGGGCTGGTCGATGGACTAGGAGACAATGAGCAGTTCTTC.

This clonotype has a count of ten or more. The chain recombines TRBV3-1 with TRBJ2-3, with 7 bases identical to TRBD1. CDR1 LGHDT and CDR2 YNNKEL come from the germline V gene (reference sequence). The CDR3 has 15 amino acids. V lost 7 bases and J lost 0; bases outside the gene matches: 7. The CDR3 here is CASKQGGGSTDTQYF. Written as DNA, the CDR3 is TGTGCCAGCAAGCAAGGGGGCGGAAGCACAGATACGCAGTATTTT.

In the case of this clonotype: No conserved phenylalanine or tryptophan ends this CDR3, so it is likely a read error. V and J are TRBV4-2 and TRBJ2-7; 9 positions agree with TRBD1. The V gene end was trimmed by 4 bases and the J gene end by 4 bases; junction bases not matched to a gene: 8. There are 15 residues in the CDR3. Germline-derived CDR1 and CDR2 are LGHNA and YNFKEQ. Written as DNA, the CDR3 is TGTGCCAGCAGCCCAACCGGGACAGGGAATTACGAGCAGTACTCC. It yields the protein CASSPTGTGNYEQYS.

A few counts support this clonotype. A much larger clone is a single base away; this may be a read error. This sequence joins TRBV7-3 and TRBJ2-3; TRBD1 agrees at 10 bases. This CDR3 contains 16 residues. The germline gives CDR1 SGHTA, CDR2 FQGTGA. The CDR3 DNA sequence: TGTGCCAACAGCGACAGACAGGGGGCCTCTACAGATACGCAGTATTTT. Residues: CANSDRQGASTDTQYF.

CDR3 amino acids: CASSSGLGFYEQYF. In DNA, the CDR3 is TGTGCCAGCAGCTCCGGACTAGGATTCTACGAGCAGTACTTC. V and J are TRBV11-2 and TRBJ2-7; TRBD2 agrees at 7 bases. V shed 4 bases and J 3 bases; nucleotides not matched to a gene: 6. From germline, CDR1 is SGHAT and CDR2 FQNNGV. The CDR3 length is 14 residues.

This clonotype came up a few times. The V gene is TRBV20-1, the J gene TRBJ2-5; possible D gene TRBD2, 5 bases. V lost 6 bases to trimming and J lost 6 bases, with 20 bases between them. The V gene's germline CDR1 is DFQATT and CDR2 SNEGSKA (reference sequence). This CDR3 is built from 14 residues. The CDR3 DNA sequence: TGCAGTGCCTCCCCGGGCCCAGAGCGGCAGACCCAGTACTTC. Amino acid sequence: CSASPGPERQTQYF.

This clonotype showed up many times. The V call is TRBV29-1, the J call TRBJ1-2, with 12 nucleotides matching TRBD1. V lost 5 bases and J lost 3; bases outside the gene matches: 7. CDR3 length: 15 amino acids. Germline CDR1 SQVTM, CDR2 ANQGSEA. The CDR3 DNA sequence: TGCAGCGTTAGGGACAGGGGGCAGAGGCACTATGGCTACACCTTC. Translated, it gives CSVRDRGQRHYGYTF.

Here the CDR3 reads CSVASGGGNEQFF. CDR3 bases: TGCAGCGTTGCAAGCGGGGGGGGAAATGAGCAGTTCTTC. The gene calls are TRBV29-1 and TRBJ2-1; 10 bases are a match to TRBD2. This CDR3 comprises 13 residues. The trim removed 4 bases at V and 7 bases at J, leaving 4 bases unmatched. Germline V gene lookup returns CDR1 SQVTM and CDR2 ANQGSEA.

The gene calls are TRBV6-9 and TRBJ2-5; 8 bases align to TRBD1. Germline V gene data show CDR1 as MNHGY and CDR2 as SVAAGI. The CDR3 covers 15 residues. J gave up 4 bases and V 0 bases, and 4 bases lay outside the gene matches. The CDR3 DNA follows: TGTGCCAGCAGTTATTCTGCAGGGGGCGGAGAGACCCAGTACTTC. Its protein is CASSYSAGGGETQYF.

Many counts were recorded for this clonotype. The chain combines TRBV7-9 with TRBJ1-5; perhaps TRBD1 as D (5 bases). The CDR3 consists of 14 residues. V lost 5 bases and J 7 bases, leaving 15 bases between the germline ends. Germline lookup yields CDR1 SEHNR and CDR2 FQNEAQ (reference sequence). The CDR3 loop is CASSGSGAGQPQHF. Written as DNA, the CDR3 is TGTGCCAGCAGCGGCAGCGGGGCAGGACAGCCCCAGCATTTT.

The chain employs TRBV7-6 and TRBJ2-2; D gene uncertain. CDR1 is SGHVS, CDR2 FNYEAQ, per germline. The CDR3 runs 17 residues. Deletions cut 0 bases from V and 6 bases from J, with 17 bases between. CDR3 bases: TGTGCCAGCAGCTTAGCGACGGACCGAAGGGATTCCGGGGAGCTGTTTTTT. Its protein is CASSLATDRRDSGELFF.

The genes are TRBV15 and TRBJ1-1; D gene unclear. Trimming shortened V by 1 base and J by 1 base, and 10 bases separated the two germline ends. This CDR3 comprises 15 residues. Germline V gene sequence: CDR1 LNHNV, CDR2 YYDKDF (reference sequence). In DNA form, the CDR3 reads TGTGCCACCAGCAGAGTGGGTGAGGGGAACACTGAAGCTTTCTTT. Amino acid sequence: CATSRVGEGNTEAFF.

In its sample, this clonotype was seen many times. The gene calls are TRBV5-6 and TRBJ2-7; the D gene is possibly TRBD2 (7 bases). Trimming left V 6 bases short and J 5 bases short, with 21 bases between. Germline V gene lookup returns CDR1 SGHDT and CDR2 YYEEEE. The CDR3 consists of 15 residues. The CDR3 DNA reads TGTGCCAGCAACTACCGAGGGGGGCTAGCGGACGAGCAGTACTTC. This translates into CASNYRGGLADEQYF.

The J gene is TRBJ2-1, the V gene TRBV5-4, with D tentatively TRBD2 (5 bases). The CDR3 length is 16 residues. Trimming removed 0 bases from V and 5 bases from J, with 15 bases in between. Germline V lookup: CDR1 SGHNT, CDR2 YYREEE (reference sequence). In nucleotides, the CDR3 is TGTGCCAGCAGCTTGGGTGCGGGTCCTCCGGACAATGAGCAGTTCTTC. This codes for CASSLGAGPPDNEQFF.

This clonotype was recorded many times. The chain recombines TRBV28 with TRBJ1-2; 10 bases are shared with TRBD1. The CDR3 has 16 amino acids. J was trimmed by 6 bases and V by 6 bases; bases with no gene match: 13. Germline V gene lookup returns CDR1 MDHEN and CDR2 SYDVKM. DNA of the CDR3: TGTGCCAGCAGCCAACCAATTGGACAGGGGGTTAATGGCTACACCTTC. It specifies CASSQPIGQGVNGYTF.

The sample holds many counts of this clonotype. CDR3 DNA sequence: TGTGCCAGCAGCTCTCAAGATCTCACTGAAGCTTTCTTT. Its protein product is CASSSQDLTEAFF. The chain joins TRBV7-9 to TRBJ1-1; no clear D. The length of the CDR3 is 13 residues. V lost 4 bases, J lost 4 bases, and 10 bases lay in between. CDR1 is SEHNR and CDR2 is FQNEAQ in the germline V gene (reference sequence). Complete variable domain (other parts from reference TRBV7-9 and TRBJ1-1): DTGVSQNPRHKITKRGQNVTFRCDPISEHNRLYWYRQTLGQGPEFLTYFQNEAQLEKSRLLSDRFSAERPKGSFSTLEIQRTEQGDSAMYLCASSSQDLTEAFFGQGTRLTVV.

This clonotype was recorded a few times. CDR3: CATSRQPGGEAFF. DNA for the CDR3: TGTGCCACCAGCAGGCAACCGGGAGGTGAAGCTTTCTTT. The chain is built from TRBV15 and TRBJ1-1; D ambiguous. The CDR3 has 13 amino acids. Germline loops: CDR1 LNHNV, CDR2 YYDKDF (reference sequence). Trimming took 3 bases from V and 7 from J, leaving 12 bases between them.

The chain carries TRBV28 and TRBJ1-3, with D hard to call. Trimming shortened V by 1 base and J by 2 bases, and 15 bases separated the two germline ends. Germline V CDR1 and CDR2: MDHEN, SYDVKM. The length of the CDR3 is 17 residues. CDR3 nucleotide sequence: TGTGCCAGCAGTTTATCGTATCACACAGCAACTGGAAACACCATATATTTT. Translating it yields CASSLSYHTATGNTIYF.

This CDR3 is CASSQDPGTQETQYF. CDR3 in DNA: TGCGCCAGCAGCCAAGATCCGGGGACACAAGAGACCCAGTACTTC. The chain joins TRBV4-1 to TRBJ2-5; perhaps TRBD1 as D (6 bases). The V end lost 0 bases, the J end lost 2 bases, and 10 bases lay between the germline ends. The CDR3 has 15 amino acids. The germline CDR1 and CDR2 sequences are MGHRA and YSYEKL.